A single sample is the source of the 28 T cell receptor beta chains below, sequenced in a study of beta chain features in type 1 diabetes. General observations from the study: Type 1 diabetes patients had TCRB CDR3s that were shorter (moderately but significantly so) in all four CD4+ subsets.

The antigens of these receptors remain unknown. Since all of the isolated RNA was reverse transcribed, expressed TCRB transcripts were what got sequenced. Profiled with immunoSEQ multiplex PCR; TCRdb holds only in-frame clones, not every one. The sample carries about 340,000 clones, approximately 13% recorded once. Sequencing input: naive CD4+ T cells from blood. The receptors here all came from a young woman with type 1 diabetes.

This clone appeared a few times. The chain uses TRBV19 and TRBJ2-1, with TRBD2 matching 9 bases. Trimming took 3 bases from V and 2 from J; bases not matched to a gene: 5. Germline V gives CDR1 LNHDA, CDR2 SQIVND (reference sequence). This CDR3 spans 16 amino acids. CDR3 sequence: CASSISGRYPYNEQFF. CDR3 sequence (DNA): TGTGCCAGTAGTATTAGCGGGAGATACCCCTACAATGAGCAGTTCTTC.

This clone was picked up a small number of times. The chain couples TRBV2 to TRBJ2-7, with 7 positions matching TRBD2. With V trimmed by 3 bases and J by 0 bases, 2 bases remained unmatched. Per the germline V gene, CDR1 is SNHLY and CDR2 is FYNNEI. This CDR3 contains 14 residues. The CDR3 DNA sequence: TGTGCCAGCAGTGATCTAGCGGACTCCTACGAGCAGTACTTC. It codes for CASSDLADSYEQYF.

This rearrangement joins TRBV10-3 to TRBJ2-1, with a tentative D call TRBD1 (6 bases). Trimming shortened V by 0 bases and J by 0 bases, and 9 bases separated the two germline ends. There are 16 residues in the CDR3. CDR1 and CDR2 from the germline V gene are ENHRY and SYGVKD. DNA of the CDR3: TGTGCCATCAGTGAGTCGGGGGCGAGCTCCTACAATGAGCAGTTCTTC. This encodes CAISESGASSYNEQFF.

The V and J genes are TRBV7-8 and TRBJ2-1, with 8 bases lining up with TRBD2. CDR1 and CDR2 from the germline V gene are SGHVS and FQNEAQ. With 8 bases clipped from V and 4 bases from J, the junction kept 16 bases outside the gene matches. There are 17 residues in the CDR3. The CDR3 loop reads CASLGLVAGWDYNEQFF. CDR3 DNA sequence: TGTGCCAGCCTCGGACTGGTAGCGGGATGGGATTACAATGAGCAGTTCTTC. Looking up the rest from reference TRBV7-8 and TRBJ2-1 gives the full variable domain: GAGVSQSPRYKVAKRGQDVALRCDPISGHVSLFWYQQALGQGPEFLTYFQNEAQLDKSGLPSDRFFAERPEGSVSTLKIQRTQQEDSAVYLCASLGLVAGWDYNEQFFGPGTRLTVL.

This clone was observed at least ten times. The CDR3 loop is CASSSLSGGYTF. CDR3 coding DNA: TGTGCCAGCAGCTCCCTTAGCGGGGGCTACACCTTC. The chain joins TRBV4-2 to TRBJ1-2; D is unresolved. The germline gives CDR1 LGHNA, CDR2 YNFKEQ. The CDR3 has 12 amino acids. V lost 5 bases to trimming and J lost 8 bases, with 12 bases between them.

This clone was seen at least ten times. The chain recombines TRBV29-1 with TRBJ2-1, with a weak D call TRBD2 (6 bases). The V gene's germline CDR1 is SQVTM and CDR2 ANQGSEA. The CDR3 sequence is 13 residues long. V was trimmed by 3 bases and J by 6 bases, leaving 12 bases between them. Here the CDR3 DNA reads TGCAGCGTTGACTCGGTGGGGGGCAATGAGCAGTTCTTC. Encoded protein: CSVDSVGGNEQFF.

V gene TRBV7-2 combines with J gene TRBJ2-4, with 11 bases lining up with TRBD1. CDR1 is SGHTA and CDR2 is FQGNSA in the germline V gene. Unmatched junction bases numbered 4, after V lost 5 bases and J lost 7 bases. The CDR3 covers 14 residues. The CDR3 sequence is CASSGTGGPNIQYF. CDR3 bases: TGTGCCAGCAGCGGGACAGGGGGTCCGAACATTCAGTACTTC.

This clone has only a few counts. The chain couples TRBV28 to TRBJ2-7; 9 nucleotides agree with TRBD1. Germline lookup yields CDR1 MDHEN and CDR2 SYDVKM. After removal of 4 bases from V and 5 bases from J, the junction contained 6 bases not matched to a gene. CDR3 length: 14 residues. The CDR3 nucleotides are TGTGCCAGCAGTTCCGGGACAGGGATCCACGAGCAGTACTTC. Translation: CASSSGTGIHEQYF.

The CDR3 loop is CASSSAGELFF. Here the CDR3 DNA reads TGTGCCAGCAGCTCAGCCGGGGAGCTGTTTTTT. The chain carries TRBV28 and TRBJ2-2, with unresolved D. This CDR3 contains 11 residues. In germline, CDR1 is MDHEN, CDR2 SYDVKM. Trimming took off 6 bases at V and 6 bases at J, with 5 bases between the two ends.

The chain has TRBV7-2 and TRBJ1-2, with D perhaps TRBD1 (6 bases). The CDR3 length is 13 residues. Germline V lookup: CDR1 SGHTA, CDR2 FQGNSA. V was shortened by 11 bases and J by 8 bases, with 21 bases between the two germline ends. The CDR3, as DNA: TGTGCCTCAAGCTTAATCAGGGGTGACGGCTACACCTTC. Protein: CASSLIRGDGYTF. Variable domain in full (rest from reference TRBV7-2 and TRBJ1-2): GAGVSQSPSNKVTEKGKDVELRCDPISGHTALYWYRQSLGQGLEFLIYFQGNSAPDKSGLPSDRFSAERTGGSVSTLTIQRTQQEDSAVYLCASSLIRGDGYTFGSGTRLTVV.

The rearrangement links TRBV19 to TRBJ1-1; D ambiguous. The CDR3 length is 16 residues. Trimming removed 0 bases from V and 0 bases from J, with 11 bases in between. The germline gives CDR1 LNHDA, CDR2 SQIVND (reference sequence). CDR3 residues: CASSIEVRSLNTEAFF. The CDR3 region has the DNA TGTGCCAGTAGTATAGAGGTTCGGTCTTTGAACACTGAAGCTTTCTTT.

This clone was seen many times. This chain uses TRBV4-3 with TRBJ2-1, with 12 bases that match TRBD2. CDR3 length equals 13 residues. The germline V gene encodes CDR1 LGHNA and CDR2 YSLEER. The V and J ends lost 6 bases and 8 bases, in that order; junction bases with no gene match: 2. This chain's CDR3 is CASRTSGSDEQFF. The CDR3 bases are TGCGCCAGCAGGACTAGCGGGAGTGATGAGCAGTTCTTC.

In its sample, this clone was seen a few times. The chain recombines TRBV5-1 with TRBJ2-1, with 7 bases matching TRBD2. This CDR3 has 15 residues. Germline V lookup: CDR1 SGHRS, CDR2 YFSETQ. Germline trimming cut 4 bases from V and 6 bases from J; bases unmatched to any gene: 10. DNA of the CDR3: TGCGCCAGCAGCCTTTCTAGCGGTACTGGCAATGAGCAGTTCTTC. Protein product: CASSLSSGTGNEQFF.

The chain uses TRBV7-8 and TRBJ2-4, with D perhaps matching TRBD1 (6 bases). V lost 5 bases and J lost 0, with 14 bases in between. Germline lookup yields CDR1 SGHVS and CDR2 FQNEAQ. The CDR3 extends over 16 amino acids. CDR3 sequence (DNA): TGTGCCAGCAGCACCCACTCAGGGGTAGCCAAAAACATTCAGTACTTC. This translates into CASSTHSGVAKNIQYF.

This clone was counted only a few times. The CDR3 spells CASLGRLAGGPYEQYF. The CDR3 DNA follows: TGTGCCAGCCTTGGACGGCTGGCCGGCGGGCCTTACGAGCAGTACTTC. This chain links TRBV28 with TRBJ2-7, with a tentative D call TRBD2 (5 bases). Germline V CDR1 and CDR2: MDHEN, SYDVKM. Trimming pared 8 bases from V and 4 bases from J, leaving 24 bases between. CDR3 length equals 16 residues.

This chain's CDR3 is CAWSVQVPRTEAFF. Here the CDR3 DNA reads TGTGCCTGGAGTGTACAGGTACCGAGGACTGAAGCTTTCTTT. The genes are TRBV30 and TRBJ1-1, with D possibly TRBD1 on 5 matching bases. The CDR3 totals 14 residues. Germline values: CDR1 GTSNPN, CDR2 SVGIG (reference sequence). With 0 bases removed from V and 5 bases from J, the gap between germline ends came to 13 bases. Complete variable domain (other parts from reference TRBV30 and TRBJ1-1): SQTIHQWPATLVQPVGSPLSLECTVEGTSNPNLYWYRQAAGRGLQLLFYSVGIGQISSEVPQNLSASRPQDRQFILSSKKLLLSDSGFYLCAWSVQVPRTEAFFGQGTRLTVV.

This clone was counted only a few times. The chain has TRBV9 and TRBJ2-7; 8 nucleotides agree with TRBD2. CDR1 and CDR2 from the germline V gene are SGDLS and YYNGEE. The CDR3 runs to 17 residues. The J segment lost 2 bases and the V segment lost 6 bases, leaving 16 bases of the junction unmatched. The CDR3 reads CASNMTGTRGGAYEQYF. In nucleotides, the CDR3 is TGTGCCAGCAATATGACCGGGACTAGAGGAGGAGCCTACGAGCAGTACTTC.

This clone was counted only a few times. The chain uses TRBV6-6 and TRBJ2-5; D is perhaps TRBD1 (6 bases). The CDR3 contains 15 residues. Trimming took 5 bases from V and 5 from J, leaving 18 bases between them. CDR1 and CDR2 from the germline V gene are MNHNY and SVGAGI (reference sequence). The CDR3 protein is CASSHSGVLGETQYF. The CDR3 nucleotides read TGTGCCAGCAGTCATTCAGGGGTCCTGGGGGAGACCCAGTACTTC.

This clone was observed a few times. The chain joins TRBV11-3 to TRBJ2-1; D gene uncertain. Germline CDR1 is SGHNT and CDR2 is YENEEA. The V and J ends lost 6 bases and 3 bases respectively, with 15 bases between them. The CDR3 loop spans 15 amino acids. CDR3 in amino acids: CASSLGRGDYNEQFF. CDR3 nucleotides: TGTGCCAGCAGTCTGGGTCGCGGAGACTACAATGAGCAGTTCTTC.

This clone occurred a few times. The rearrangement uses TRBV2 and TRBJ2-5; a possible D gene is TRBD1 (5 bases). Trimming cost V 3 bases and J 2 bases, with 7 bases left between them. Germline V gene sequence: CDR1 SNHLY, CDR2 FYNNEI. The CDR3 sequence is 13 residues long. The CDR3 region is CASSEGLQETQYF. The CDR3 DNA reads TGTGCCAGCAGTGAGGGGCTTCAAGAGACCCAGTACTTC.

In its sample, this clone was seen a few times. The rearrangement links TRBV28 to TRBJ2-7; 10 nucleotides match TRBD2. The germline V gene encodes CDR1 MDHEN and CDR2 SYDVKM. The length of the CDR3 is 14 residues. With 5 bases clipped from V and 6 bases from J, the junction kept 7 bases outside the gene matches. CDR3 sequence reads: CASSPGTSATEQYV. CDR3 bases: TGTGCCAGCAGTCCCGGGACTAGCGCAACCGAGCAGTACGTC.

The chain has TRBV30 and TRBJ1-3; TRBD1 matches at 11 bases. Per germline, CDR1 GTSNPN and CDR2 SVGIG (reference sequence). V dropped 1 base and J dropped 2; count of bases not matched to a gene: 7. This CDR3 has 17 amino acids. In DNA, the CDR3 is TGTGCCTGGAGTGCCCTGGGACAGGGGGATACTGGAAACACCATATATTTT. Translation: CAWSALGQGDTGNTIYF.

This clone was seen a few times. V gene TRBV27 combines with J gene TRBJ2-7, with TRBD1 matching over 9 bases. This CDR3 spans 16 amino acids. Germline assignment: CDR1 MNHEY and CDR2 SMNVEV (reference sequence). Germline trimming cut 4 bases from V and 7 bases from J; bases unmatched to any gene: 14. CDR3 DNA sequence: TGTGCCAGCAGTTCCCACAGGGGGCTCCTGTTTGGGGAGCAGTACTTC. Translated, it gives CASSSHRGLLFGEQYF.

The chain employs TRBV18 and TRBJ2-7, with 7 bases aligning to TRBD1. Trimming took 3 bases from V and 4 from J; bases not matched to a gene: 6. This CDR3 is 14 amino acids long. The germline gives CDR1 KGHSH, CDR2 LQKENI. The CDR3 reads CASSPDRVRYEQYF. The CDR3 coding sequence is TGTGCCAGCTCACCCGACAGGGTTAGGTACGAGCAGTACTTC.

This clone has only a few counts. The V and J genes are TRBV9 and TRBJ1-1; D is unresolved. The germline V gene encodes CDR1 SGDLS and CDR2 YYNGEE. Trimming pared 0 bases from V and 5 bases from J, leaving 14 bases between. CDR3 length: 15 amino acids. The chain's CDR3 is CASSVEALGRTEAFF. The CDR3 coding sequence is TGTGCCAGCAGCGTAGAAGCCCTCGGGAGGACTGAAGCTTTCTTT.

The chain recombines TRBV7-9 with TRBJ2-7; 7 positions match TRBD2. Germline V gene data show CDR1 as SEHNR and CDR2 as FQNEAQ (reference sequence). With V trimmed by 1 base and J by 2 bases, 2 bases remained unmatched. The length of the CDR3 is 14 residues. The CDR3 region has the DNA TGTGCCAGCAGCTTAGGGGGGGGTGCCTACGAGCAGTACGTC. Its protein is CASSLGGGAYEQYV.

The CDR3 protein is CASSWTGPYSNQPQHF. The CDR3 coding sequence is TGTGCCAGCAGCTGGACAGGGCCTTATAGCAATCAGCCCCAGCATTTT. The rearrangement joins TRBV28 to TRBJ1-5; 8 nucleotides agree with TRBD1. From germline, CDR1 is MDHEN and CDR2 SYDVKM. The CDR3 runs to 16 residues. V trimming: 6 bases; J trimming: 0 bases; junction bases outside the gene matches: 7.

This clone was counted between two and nine times. The V gene is TRBV30, the J gene TRBJ2-7; TRBD2 aligns across 8 bases. The CDR3 runs to 13 residues. V trimming: 0 bases; J trimming: 7 bases; junction bases outside the gene matches: 5. Germline CDR1 GTSNPN, CDR2 SVGIG (reference sequence). CDR3: CAWSVRAGVEQYV. The CDR3 nucleotides read TGTGCCTGGAGTGTACGAGCGGGAGTGGAGCAGTACGTC.